The 30 T cell receptor beta chains below come from one sample, sequenced in a study of cytomegalovirus exposure and HLA in healthy donors. PCR primers comprised 60 Vbeta and 13 Jbeta primers. The table came from immunoSEQ multiplex PCR; TCRdb's copy has only in-frame clones and leaves some out. This sample has about 89,000 clones, with approximately 89% found just once. The sample taken for sequencing was PBMCs. These TCRs come from a man aged 30 to 45 in good health and CMV-seropositive.

This rearrangement joins TRBV9 to TRBJ1-5; D remains ambiguous. CDR1 and CDR2 from the germline V gene are SGDLS and YYNGEE. V lost 2 bases and J 4 bases, leaving 13 bases between the germline ends. The CDR3 extends over 15 amino acids. The CDR3 DNA sequence: TGTGCCAGCAGCGTGGGAGGCGTCGGTAATCAGCCCCAGCATTTT. This sequence encodes CASSVGGVGNQPQHF.

This rearrangement joins TRBV4-1 to TRBJ1-2; D is perhaps TRBD1 (5 bases). The V gene lost 1 base and the J gene lost 4 bases, with 7 bases spanning the gap. The CDR3 consists of 13 residues. Germline values: CDR1 MGHRA, CDR2 YSYEKL. For the CDR3, the DNA is TGCGCCAGCAGCCAAGGACAGAGCTATGGCTACACCTTC. This codes for CASSQGQSYGYTF.

V gene TRBV15 combines with J gene TRBJ2-3; D is uncertain. This CDR3 has 18 amino acids. The V end lost 0 bases, the J end lost 0 bases, and 16 bases lay between the germline ends. Germline loops: CDR1 LNHNV, CDR2 YYDKDF (reference sequence). This CDR3 is CATSRDVLAGRSTDTQYF. The CDR3, as DNA: TGTGCCACCAGCAGAGACGTCCTCGCAGGCCGCAGCACAGATACGCAGTATTTT.

The genes are TRBV7-8 and TRBJ2-7; 8 bases fit TRBD1. CDR3 length equals 15 residues. Germline V gene sequence: CDR1 SGHVS, CDR2 FQNEAQ. V gave up 8 bases and J gave up 2 bases; unmatched junction bases: 11. CDR3 in DNA: TGTGCCAGCCCCCCCCCGGGACAGGCGACCTACGAGCAGTACTTC. This sequence encodes CASPPPGQATYEQYF. Based on the CDR3 plus reference TRBV7-8 and TRBJ2-7, the full variable domain is GAGVSQSPRYKVAKRGQDVALRCDPISGHVSLFWYQQALGQGPEFLTYFQNEAQLDKSGLPSDRFFAERPEGSVSTLKIQRTQQEDSAVYLCASPPPGQATYEQYFGPGTRLTVT.

The rearrangement links TRBV5-1 to TRBJ1-4; D call uncertain. V gave up 5 bases and J gave up 0 bases, with 11 bases separating them. CDR1 and CDR2 (germline): SGHRS, YFSETQ. The CDR3 runs to 15 residues. CDR3 sequence: CASRRVFATNEKLFF. The DNA for the CDR3 is TGCGCCAGCAGGCGAGTATTTGCAACTAATGAAAAACTGTTTTTT.

This clone was detected a few times. The gene calls are TRBV27 and TRBJ2-2; 7 bases agree with TRBD1. Germline V gene lookup returns CDR1 MNHEY and CDR2 SMNVEV (reference sequence). The ends lost 8 bases at V and 0 bases at J; junction bases unmatched: 6. This CDR3 is built from 15 residues. The CDR3 DNA is TGTGCCAGCCGAGAGGGACAGTCGAACACCGGGGAGCTGTTTTTT. Translation gives CASREGQSNTGELFF.

The chain uses TRBV6-6 and TRBJ1-2, with D hard to call. V lost 2 bases and J lost 1, with 8 bases in between. Germline-derived CDR1 and CDR2 are MNHNY and SVGAGI (reference sequence). The CDR3 sequence is 14 residues long. The CDR3 reads CASSYTGVNYGYTF. The CDR3 DNA sequence: TGTGCCAGCAGTTACACCGGGGTTAACTATGGCTACACCTTC.

The J gene is TRBJ2-7, the V gene TRBV10-3; D is possibly TRBD2 (7 bases). Germline V CDR1 and CDR2: ENHRY, SYGVKD. Trimming left V 6 bases short and J 4 bases short, with 19 bases between. This CDR3 comprises 15 residues. For the CDR3, the DNA is TGTGCCATCAGAGGGGGGGACGGCTCTTGGTACGAGCAGTACTTC. It specifies CAIRGGDGSWYEQYF.

This clone occurred once. The chain joins TRBV7-9 to TRBJ1-1; TRBD1 matches 11 bases. The CDR3 extends over 17 amino acids. V shed 5 bases, J shed 0 bases, and the junction held 8 bases outside the gene matches. Germline values: CDR1 SEHNR, CDR2 FQNEAQ (reference sequence). DNA for the CDR3: TGTGCCAGCAGCACGCGGACAGGGGGCGAAATGAACACTGAAGCTTTCTTT. Translated, it gives CASSTRTGGEMNTEAFF.

The chain combines TRBV28 with TRBJ2-7; 8 bases are shared with TRBD1. Germline CDR1 and CDR2: MDHEN and SYDVKM. Trimming took 4 bases from V and 3 from J; bases not matched to a gene: 2. The CDR3 totals 13 residues. The CDR3 bases are TGTGCCAGCAGTTCCGGACAGGGCTACGAGCAGTACTTC. Its translation: CASSSGQGYEQYF.

The gene calls are TRBV25-1 and TRBJ1-1, with TRBD1 as a possible D gene (6 bases). Deletions cut 1 base from V and 1 base from J, with 13 bases between. CDR3 length: 16 amino acids. The V gene's germline CDR1 is MGHDK and CDR2 SYGVNS. The CDR3 is CASSELGQDRNTEAFF. The CDR3 DNA reads TGTGCCAGCAGTGAATTGGGGCAGGACAGGAACACTGAAGCTTTCTTT.

This rearrangement joins TRBV7-9 to TRBJ2-7; a weak D match, TRBD2 (6 bases). The V gene lost 1 base and the J gene lost 2 bases, with 15 bases spanning the gap. The CDR3 spans 16 residues. Germline loops: CDR1 SEHNR, CDR2 FQNEAQ (reference sequence). Written as DNA, the CDR3 is TGTGCCAGCAGCTTAGAAATGTCGGGGAGGCCCTACGAGCAGTACTTC. Protein product: CASSLEMSGRPYEQYF. The full variable domain, completed using reference TRBV7-9 and TRBJ2-7, is DTGVSQNPRHKITKRGQNVTFRCDPISEHNRLYWYRQTLGQGPEFLTYFQNEAQLEKSRLLSDRFSAERPKGSFSTLEIQRTEQGDSAMYLCASSLEMSGRPYEQYFGPGTRLTVT.

The chain carries TRBV27 and TRBJ2-1, with 8 bases fitting TRBD2. The CDR3 has 16 residues. Germline V gives CDR1 MNHEY, CDR2 SMNVEV (reference sequence). The ends lost 3 bases at V and 2 bases at J; junction bases unmatched: 6. DNA of the CDR3: TGTGCCAGCAGTTTCTACGGGGGGGCAACCTACAATGAGCAGTTCTTC. This sequence encodes CASSFYGGATYNEQFF.

The V gene is TRBV15, the J gene TRBJ1-1; 7 bases are shared with TRBD1. Germline loops: CDR1 LNHNV, CDR2 YYDKDF (reference sequence). With 0 bases clipped from V and 4 bases from J, the junction kept 2 bases outside the gene matches. This CDR3 has 14 residues. Here the CDR3 DNA reads TGTGCCACCAGCAGAGATAAGGGGGCCACTGAAGCTTTCTTT. It is translated as CATSRDKGATEAFF. The whole variable domain, filled in from reference TRBV15 and TRBJ1-1, reads DAMVIQNPRYQVTQFGKPVTLSCSQTLNHNVMYWYQQKSSQAPKLLFHYYDKDFNNEADTPDNFQSRRPNTSFCFLDIRSPGLGDTAMYLCATSRDKGATEAFFGQGTRLTVV.

V gene TRBV25-1 combines with J gene TRBJ1-2; D is possibly TRBD1 (5 bases). Germline V gene data show CDR1 as MGHDK and CDR2 as SYGVNS. V was clipped by 3 bases and J by 8 bases, with 13 bases between them. The CDR3 is made up of 13 amino acids. The CDR3 loop reads CASSDTNRWGYTF. Written as DNA, the CDR3 is TGTGCCAGCAGTGATACGAACAGGTGGGGCTACACCTTC.

This chain links TRBV30 with TRBJ1-3; tentatively, D is TRBD1 (6 bases). The CDR3 runs 14 residues. The germline V gene encodes CDR1 GTSNPN and CDR2 SVGIG (reference sequence). V was clipped by 5 bases and J by 0 bases, with 11 bases between them. The CDR3 coding sequence is TGTGCCTGGGGACAGAAGACCTCTGGAAACACCATATATTTT. Amino acid sequence: CAWGQKTSGNTIYF.

The J gene is TRBJ2-3, the V gene TRBV6-5; 10 bases map to TRBD1. Unmatched junction bases numbered 7, after V lost 6 bases and J lost 4 bases. Germline V CDR1 and CDR2: MNHEY, SVGAGI. The CDR3 has 15 amino acids. The CDR3 DNA reads as TGTGCCAGCAGAATAGGACAGGGGGGCGCAGATACGCAGTATTTT. It translates to CASRIGQGGADTQYF.

The chain employs TRBV29-1 and TRBJ1-2, with TRBD1 matching 10 bases. After removal of 7 bases from V and 3 bases from J, the junction contained 14 bases not matched to a gene. Germline CDR1 is SQVTM and CDR2 is ANQGSEA. This CDR3 has 16 amino acids. The CDR3 loop is CSADGQGDLGDYGYTF. The CDR3 DNA reads as TGCAGCGCCGACGGACAGGGGGATCTAGGGGACTATGGCTACACCTTC.

This clone was detected once. Its ends do not fully match the called genes, so a read error is possible. The V gene is TRBV7-7, the J gene TRBJ2-1; 11 positions match TRBD2. The germline V gene has CDR1 SSHAT and CDR2 FNYEAQ (reference sequence). The CDR3 spans 15 residues. The CDR3 here is CASSTGLADNNEQFF. The CDR3 bases are TGTGCTAGCAGCACGGGACTAGCGGATAACAATGAGCAGTTCTTC.

This chain connects TRBV7-6 to TRBJ1-3; 8 bases agree with TRBD1. Germline values: CDR1 SGHVS, CDR2 FNYEAQ. The CDR3 contains 22 residues. V was clipped by 5 bases and J by 8 bases; unmatched bases: 32. This CDR3 is CASSLGQGVLSGEWGRLDTIYF. The CDR3, as DNA: TGTGCCAGCAGCCTCGGACAGGGAGTGCTTTCGGGCGAGTGGGGAAGACTCGACACCATATATTTT.

The genes are TRBV29-1 and TRBJ2-5; 7 nucleotides line up with TRBD2. The CDR3 totals 15 residues. J gave up 5 bases and V 5 bases, and 14 bases lay outside the gene matches. Germline V CDR1 and CDR2: SQVTM, ANQGSEA. As DNA, the CDR3 is TGCAGCGTTCGGCCCAACGGCGGGAGCTTCGAGACCCAGTACTTC. This gives the protein CSVRPNGGSFETQYF.

This chain links TRBV2 with TRBJ2-7; unclear D gene. The germline V gene has CDR1 SNHLY and CDR2 FYNNEI. This CDR3 is 13 amino acids long. V lost 3 bases and J lost 3, with 9 bases in between. CDR3 DNA: TGTGCCAGCAGTGACAGGCTTTACTACGAGCAGTACTTC. This translates into CASSDRLYYEQYF. The entire variable domain, with the rest obtained from reference TRBV2 and TRBJ2-7, is as follows: EPEVTQTPSHQVTQMGQEVILRCVPISNHLYFYWYRQILGQKVEFLVSFYNNEISEKSEIFDDQFSVERPDGSNFTLKIRSTKLEDSAMYFCASSDRLYYEQYFGPGTRLTVT.

The genes are TRBV7-2 and TRBJ1-6; tentatively, D is TRBD1 (6 bases). Germline V gene lookup returns CDR1 SGHTA and CDR2 FQGNSA. Trimming stripped 7 bases from V and 5 bases from J, with 18 bases between. This CDR3 is 16 amino acids long. This CDR3 is CASIPGQGTHNSPLHF. CDR3 coding DNA: TGTGCCAGCATCCCAGGGCAGGGGACCCATAATTCACCCCTCCACTTT.

This clone was counted between two and nine times. The chain couples TRBV2 to TRBJ2-7; weak D call: TRBD1 (6 bases). Per germline, CDR1 SNHLY and CDR2 FYNNEI. V lost 6 bases, J lost 7 bases, and 10 bases lay in between. This CDR3 spans 11 amino acids. The CDR3 DNA is TGTGCCAGCAGGGACAGAGGGGAGCAGTACTTC. It specifies CASRDRGEQYF.

This rearrangement joins TRBV11-3 to TRBJ2-3; tentative D call: TRBD2 (6 bases). The length of the CDR3 is 16 residues. Trimming left V 1 base short and J 1 base short, with 12 bases between. The germline CDR1 and CDR2 sequences are SGHNT and YENEEA. The CDR3 reads CASSLGGGVGTDTQYF. CDR3 DNA sequence: TGTGCCAGCAGCTTAGGAGGAGGGGTCGGCACAGATACGCAGTATTTT.

The rearrangement uses TRBV2 and TRBJ1-1; 11 nucleotides match TRBD1. The CDR3 spans 15 residues. Per the germline V gene, CDR1 is SNHLY and CDR2 is FYNNEI. The V segment lost 4 bases and the J segment 0 bases; nucleotides outside the gene matches: 1. The CDR3 loop is CASSGDRGMNTEAFF. In DNA, the CDR3 is TGTGCCAGCAGTGGGGACAGGGGGATGAACACTGAAGCTTTCTTT.

J is TRBJ2-5 and V is TRBV4-2, with D unresolved. This CDR3 spans 14 amino acids. The germline gives CDR1 LGHNA, CDR2 YNFKEQ. Trimming pared 0 bases from V and 2 bases from J, leaving 7 bases between. This CDR3 reads CASSQDGQQETQYF. Here the CDR3 DNA reads TGTGCCAGCAGCCAAGATGGGCAGCAAGAGACCCAGTACTTC.

This clone was counted only a few times. This chain connects TRBV25-1 to TRBJ2-3; a possible D gene is TRBD1 (8 bases). Germline-derived CDR1 and CDR2 are MGHDK and SYGVNS. V lost 4 bases and J lost 6, with 17 bases in between. The CDR3 totals 15 residues. The CDR3 coding sequence is TGTGCCAGCAGTGGGAACAGGGGGGGGTTGGATACGCAGTATTTT. Translation gives CASSGNRGGLDTQYF.

V gene TRBV15 combines with J gene TRBJ1-2, with 7 bases that match TRBD1. The germline CDR1 and CDR2 sequences are LNHNV and YYDKDF (reference sequence). The CDR3 consists of 14 residues. V dropped 1 base and J dropped 8; count of bases not matched to a gene: 7. The chain's CDR3 is CATSRAGGNGGYTF. CDR3 nucleotide sequence: TGTGCCACCAGCAGAGCAGGGGGGAATGGGGGCTACACCTTC.

V usage is TRBV2 and J usage is TRBJ2-5, with 9 bases matching TRBD2. This CDR3 contains 13 residues. The V gene's germline CDR1 is SNHLY and CDR2 FYNNEI. Trimming took 6 bases from V and 4 from J; bases not matched to a gene: 3. CDR3 bases: TGTGCCAGCAGCGTACTAGCGGGAGAGACCCAGTACTTC. Translation: CASSVLAGETQYF.